Each of the 20 T cell receptor beta chains below was sequenced from the same sample in a study of T cell responses to AZD1222 COVID-19 vaccine. Profiled with immunoSEQ multiplex PCR; TCRdb holds only in-frame clones, not every one. The sample contains about 190,000 clones, over 70% of which appear only once. Sequenced material: peripheral blood, taken on day 0 of MenACWY control vaccination. All receptors come from an adult in good health.

J is TRBJ1-3 and V is TRBV10-3, with D possibly TRBD1 on 5 matching bases. There are 16 residues in the CDR3. V was trimmed by 2 bases and J by 0 bases, leaving 11 bases between them. CDR1 is ENHRY, CDR2 SYGVKD, per germline. CDR3 DNA: TGTGCCATCAGTGAGCCGACAGTATCCTCTGGAAACACCATATATTTT. It is translated as CAISEPTVSSGNTIYF.

This clone was found a few times. The chain uses TRBV7-9 and TRBJ1-5, with D maybe TRBD1 (5 bases). The CDR3 has 16 residues. Trimming took 1 base from V and 4 from J, leaving 14 bases between them. The germline V gene has CDR1 SEHNR and CDR2 FQNEAQ (reference sequence). CDR3 protein: CASSLGQGERNQPQHF. In nucleotides, the CDR3 is TGTGCCAGCAGCTTAGGGCAGGGAGAAAGGAATCAGCCCCAGCATTTT.

The chain employs TRBV7-9 and TRBJ2-7, with D hard to call. Trimming stripped 1 base from V and 6 bases from J, with 7 bases between. This CDR3 region has 12 residues. Per germline, CDR1 SEHNR and CDR2 FQNEAQ (reference sequence). As DNA, the CDR3 is TGTGCCAGCAGCTTAGTAGGGCGCGAGCAGTACTTC. Its translation: CASSLVGREQYF. Using reference TRBV7-9 and TRBJ2-7 for the parts outside the CDR3, the full variable domain is DTGVSQNPRHKITKRGQNVTFRCDPISEHNRLYWYRQTLGQGPEFLTYFQNEAQLEKSRLLSDRFSAERPKGSFSTLEIQRTEQGDSAMYLCASSLVGREQYFGPGTRLTVT.

The V and J genes are TRBV6-6 and TRBJ2-2; D assignment may be TRBD1 or TRBD2 (5 bases each). Germline assignment: CDR1 MNHNY and CDR2 SVGAGI (reference sequence). This CDR3 is 16 amino acids long. Between the trimmed V and J ends, which lost 5 bases and 7 bases, there was a span of 20 bases. The chain's CDR3 is CASSPGTELPGGELFF. In DNA, the CDR3 is TGTGCCAGCAGTCCAGGGACGGAACTCCCCGGCGGGGAGCTGTTTTTT.

The chain employs TRBV7-6 and TRBJ2-2; the match to TRBD1 covers 7 bases. J gave up 3 bases and V 5 bases, and 3 bases lay outside the gene matches. There are 14 residues in the CDR3. Per germline, CDR1 SGHVS and CDR2 FNYEAQ. CDR3 in amino acids: CASSIQGYTGELFF. The CDR3 DNA follows: TGTGCCAGCAGCATACAGGGGTACACCGGGGAGCTGTTTTTT.

This clone was counted once. The chain has TRBV19 and TRBJ1-2; D might be TRBD1 (5 bases). Per the germline V gene, CDR1 is LNHDA and CDR2 is SQIVND (reference sequence). V dropped 6 bases and J dropped 10 bases, with 15 bases sitting between them. The CDR3 sequence is 12 residues long. The CDR3 spells CASRIGTSDYTF. DNA of the CDR3: TGTGCCAGTAGGATCGGGACGTCGGACTACACCTTC. The whole variable domain, remainder taken from reference TRBV19 and TRBJ1-2, is DGGITQSPKYLFRKEGQNVTLSCEQNLNHDAMYWYRQDPGQGLRLIYYSQIVNDFQKGDIAEGYSVSREKKESFPLTVTSAQKNPTAFYLCASRIGTSDYTFGSGTRLTVV.

J is TRBJ2-1 and V is TRBV27; 11 nucleotides line up with TRBD1. There are 15 residues in the CDR3. Germline loops: CDR1 MNHEY, CDR2 SMNVEV (reference sequence). V trimming: 5 bases; J trimming: 7 bases; junction bases outside the gene matches: 7. The CDR3 coding sequence is TGTGCCAGCAGTATCCGGGACAGGGGGACGAATGAGCAGTTCTTC. Its protein product is CASSIRDRGTNEQFF.

The J gene is TRBJ2-2, the V gene TRBV5-1; weak D call: TRBD2 (5 bases). Trimming cost V 0 bases and J 4 bases, with 10 bases left between them. The CDR3 spans 15 residues. In germline, CDR1 is SGHRS, CDR2 YFSETQ. CDR3 loop: CASSLGGGSTGELFF. The CDR3 DNA sequence: TGCGCCAGCAGCTTGGGTGGAGGCAGCACCGGGGAGCTGTTTTTT.

The chain combines TRBV5-5 with TRBJ2-2; 10 bases match TRBD1. Trimming took 4 bases from V and 0 from J; bases not matched to a gene: 9. This CDR3 has 18 amino acids. CDR1 and CDR2 from the germline V gene are SGHKS and YYEKEE (reference sequence). The CDR3: CASSVRDRGSANTGELFF. The CDR3 bases are TGTGCCAGCAGCGTCCGGGACAGGGGTTCCGCGAACACCGGGGAGCTGTTTTTT.

The chain uses TRBV5-1 and TRBJ2-1; unclear D gene. In germline, CDR1 is SGHRS, CDR2 YFSETQ. This CDR3 region has 11 residues. Trimming pared 6 bases from V and 8 bases from J, leaving 9 bases between. The CDR3 spells CASTMADEQFF. The CDR3 bases are TGCGCCAGCACTATGGCCGATGAGCAGTTCTTC.

This clone was seen a handful of times. This sequence joins TRBV12-3 or TRBV12-4 and TRBJ2-5, with D maybe TRBD1 (6 bases). The CDR3 covers 13 residues. Trimming took 6 bases from V and 7 from J, leaving 15 bases between them. The chain's CDR3 is CASSGQSGVTQYF. The CDR3 DNA is TGTGCCAGCAGCGGACAGTCCGGAGTGACCCAGTACTTC.

V is TRBV19 and J is TRBJ2-2; a possible D gene is TRBD1 (7 bases). Looked up from germline, CDR1 is LNHDA and CDR2 is SQIVND (reference sequence). The CDR3 extends over 17 amino acids. The germline V and J ends were trimmed by 3 bases and 4 bases, with 18 bases remaining between them. CDR3 in DNA: TGTGCCAGTAGTATCTTAAAGGGGGCCGGGAGCACCGGGGAGCTGTTTTTT. Protein product: CASSILKGAGSTGELFF.

This clone was counted a few times. The chain couples TRBV7-2 to TRBJ2-1; 10 nucleotides match TRBD2. This CDR3 spans 15 amino acids. V shed 2 bases, J shed 10 bases, and the junction held 8 bases outside the gene matches. Germline CDR1 reads SGHTA; CDR2 reads FQGNSA. The CDR3, as DNA: TGTGCCAGCAGCTTAAGGTCTAGCGGGAGACTAGAGCAGTTCTTC. This translates into CASSLRSSGRLEQFF. The full variable domain, its missing parts supplied by reference TRBV7-2 and TRBJ2-1, is GAGVSQSPSNKVTEKGKDVELRCDPISGHTALYWYRQSLGQGLEFLIYFQGNSAPDKSGLPSDRFSAERTGGSVSTLTIQRTQQEDSAVYLCASSLRSSGRLEQFFGPGTRLTVL.

The chain combines TRBV5-4 with TRBJ1-6; D is unclear. Germline V CDR1 and CDR2: SGHNT, YYREEE (reference sequence). Trimming removed 0 bases at V and 5 bases at J, with 12 bases between. The CDR3 is 16 amino acids. The CDR3 DNA follows: TGTGCCAGCAGCTTGGGTGGGCCGGGTAATAATTCACCCCTCCACTTT. This gives the protein CASSLGGPGNNSPLHF. Drawing the rest from reference TRBV5-4 and TRBJ1-6, the complete variable domain is ETGVTQSPTHLIKTRGQQVTLRCSSQSGHNTVSWYQQALGQGPQFIFQYYREEENGRGNFPPRFSGLQFPNYSSELNVNALELDDSALYLCASSLGGPGNNSPLHFGNGTRLTVT.

This clone is a singleton in its sample. The chain recombines TRBV5-4 with TRBJ1-2; unclear D gene. The germline V gene has CDR1 SGHNT and CDR2 YYREEE (reference sequence). V was pared by 0 bases and J by 2 bases, with 11 bases between. The CDR3 is made up of 15 amino acids. CDR3 coding DNA: TGTGCCAGCAGCTTGGCCGGGAGGTCCAACTATGGCTACACCTTC. It translates to CASSLAGRSNYGYTF.

The chain recombines TRBV25-1 with TRBJ1-4, with 8 bases fitting TRBD1. V shed 5 bases and J 6 bases; nucleotides not matched to a gene: 8. The CDR3 totals 15 residues. The V gene's germline CDR1 is MGHDK and CDR2 SYGVNS. CDR3 nucleotide sequence: TGTGCCAGCAGTTTGACGGGACAGGTTCATGAAAAACTGTTTTTT. Its translation is CASSLTGQVHEKLFF.

The chain combines TRBV3-1 (or the pseudogene TRBV3-2) with TRBJ2-1, with no clear D. CDR1 and CDR2 from the germline V gene are LGHDT and YNNKEL (reference sequence). CDR3 size: 15 residues. The germline V and J ends were trimmed by 1 base and 5 bases, with 12 bases remaining between them. The CDR3 protein is CASSQGAGSHNEQFF. CDR3 sequence (DNA): TGTGCCAGCAGCCAAGGTGCCGGGTCCCACAATGAGCAGTTCTTC.

The chain carries TRBV6-5 and TRBJ2-7; D might be TRBD1 or TRBD2, each matching 5 bases. The germline CDR1 and CDR2 sequences are MNHEY and SVGAGI. The CDR3 has 14 amino acids. V was shortened by 6 bases and J by 3 bases, with 15 bases between the two germline ends. CDR3 loop: CASREVGGSYEQYF. The CDR3, as DNA: TGTGCCAGCAGGGAGGTTGGGGGTAGCTACGAGCAGTACTTC.

V and J are TRBV3-1 (or the pseudogene TRBV3-2) and TRBJ1-3; unclear D gene. Germline V lookup: CDR1 LGHDT, CDR2 YNNKEL (reference sequence). Between the trimmed V and J ends, which lost 0 bases and 10 bases, there was a span of 16 bases. The CDR3 runs 15 residues. This chain's CDR3 is CASSQEKGHPPTIYF. Here the CDR3 DNA reads TGTGCCAGCAGCCAAGAGAAAGGTCACCCTCCGACCATATATTTT.

The chain has TRBV30 and TRBJ2-3, with 7 bases that match TRBD2. Looked up from germline, CDR1 is GTSNPN and CDR2 is SVGIG (reference sequence). The junction had 8 bases not matched to a gene; V was cut back by 5 bases and J by 3 bases. CDR3 size: 14 residues. CDR3 region: CAWSGGIGTDTQYF. DNA for the CDR3: TGTGCCTGGTCCGGGGGGATTGGTACAGATACGCAGTATTTT.